The 15 T cell receptor beta chains presented below share a single source sample, sequenced in a study of T cell clonality in common variable immunodeficiency. Sequencing used immunoSEQ multiplex PCR; TCRdb keeps in-frame clones, though not all of them. There are around 57,000 clones in the sample, none observed a single time. Source material: peripheral blood mononuclear cells. These receptors all stem from a person aged 18 to 70 in good health.

This clone showed up many times. CDR3 DNA (partial): TGCAGTGCTAGAACAGGGGGGAACACTGAA. As protein: CSARTGGNTE. The complete CDR3 reads CSARTGGNTEAFF. The chain has TRBV20-1 and TRBJ1-1, with 8 nucleotides matching TRBD1. The CDR3 end is not reached by the read, which stops 3 residues before it; the germline J gene fills it in. The CDR3 consists of 13 residues. The trim removed 2 bases at V and 1 base at J, leaving 0 bases unmatched. Germline CDR1 reads DFQATT; CDR2 reads SNEGSKA (reference sequence).

This clone occurred many times. The CDR3 goes on 3 residues after the read ends, and that part is filled in from the germline J gene. This sequence joins TRBV4-1 and TRBJ1-4; 7 nucleotides match TRBD1. The CDR3 totals 15 residues. Germline lookup yields CDR1 MGHRA and CDR2 YSYEKL. The CDR3 is CASSTPGTVGRRLFF. CDR3 DNA (partial): TGCGCCAGCAGCACCCCCGGGACAGTAGGACGGAGA.

The sample holds many counts of this clone. Sequencing ends 3 residues short of the CDR3 end; the germline J gene provides the rest. The chain uses TRBV20-1 and TRBJ2-5; 8 nucleotides align to TRBD2. This CDR3 contains 15 residues. Germline-derived CDR1 and CDR2 are DFQATT and SNEGSKA (reference sequence). Trimming at V came to 4 bases and at J to 5 bases, leaving 12 bases not matched to a gene. The sequenced CDR3 bases are TGCAGTGCTAAGGGTAGCGGGACGAGAGGGGAGACC. Amino acids: CSAKGSGTRGET. The complete CDR3 sequence is CSAKGSGTRGETQYF.

This clone was seen repeatedly, ten times or more. The missing CDR3 end, 3 residues past where the read stops, is filled in from the germline J gene. The chain joins TRBV2 to TRBJ2-1, with TRBD2 identical over 10 bases. CDR3 size: 15 residues. J was trimmed by 7 bases and V by 5 bases; bases with no gene match: 8. Germline assignment: CDR1 SNHLY and CDR2 FYNNEI. Partial CDR3 DNA: TGTGCCAGCAGTCCCCTAGCGGGAGAATTGAATGAG. It codes for CASSPLAGELNE. The entire CDR3 sequence reads CASSPLAGELNEQFF.

This clone came up many times. Coverage ceases 3 residues before the CDR3 finishes, and the germline J gene fills in the end. The genes are TRBV10-3 and TRBJ1-5; 7 bases align to TRBD1. Germline-derived CDR1 and CDR2 are ENHRY and SYGVKD. This CDR3 is 14 amino acids long. The junction had 4 bases not matched to a gene; V was cut back by 3 bases and J by 5 bases. The part of the CDR3 DNA that was read is TGTGCCATCAGTGAAAGGGGACAGTATCAGCCC. The encoded protein is CAISERGQYQP. The whole CDR3 protein is CAISERGQYQPQHF.

This clone has a count of ten or more. The read ends 3 residues early relative to the CDR3; the germline J gene fills the gap. This sequence joins TRBV7-8 and TRBJ2-1, with TRBD2 identical over 15 bases. CDR1 is SGHVS, CDR2 FQNEAQ, per germline. J was trimmed by 8 bases and V by 1 base; bases with no gene match: 3. This CDR3 has 16 residues. The CDR3 bases that were read are TGTGCCAGCAGCTTAGTAGGGACTAGCGGGAGGTATGAG. Translated: CASSLVGTSGRYE. The whole CDR3 sequence is CASSLVGTSGRYEQFF.

This clone was observed many times. At one end the junction does not follow the germline gene, possibly because of a read error. The CDR3 end falls 3 residues outside the read, so it is completed with the germline J gene. V gene TRBV5-1 combines with J gene TRBJ2-1; 10 bases line up with TRBD1. This CDR3 has 13 amino acids. Germline CDR1 SGHRS, CDR2 YFSETQ. This CDR3 is CACRQGAGNEQFF. CDR3 DNA, as far as it was read: TGCGCCTGCAGACAGGGGGCGGGAAATGAG.

This clone was found many times. Read data end 3 residues before the CDR3 end; the end is taken from the germline J gene. The gene calls are TRBV6-1 and TRBJ1-5; possible D gene TRBD1, 6 bases. CDR1 and CDR2 from the germline V gene are MNHNS and SASEGT. CDR3 size: 14 residues. The V end lost 3 bases, the J end lost 3 bases, and 9 bases lay between the germline ends. Partial CDR3 DNA: TGTGCCAGCAGTGACACAGGGCACAATCAGCCC. It translates to CASSDTGHNQP. The entire CDR3 sequence reads CASSDTGHNQPQHF.

This clone was seen many times. CDR3 region: CASSYPRTEGPQTQYF. The sequenced CDR3 bases are TGTGCCAGCAGTTACCCCCGGACTGAGGGTCCGCAGACC. The rearrangement links TRBV6-2 or TRBV6-3 to TRBJ2-5; weak D call: TRBD2 (5 bases). The missing CDR3 end, 3 residues past where the read stops, is filled in from the germline J gene. Germline loops: CDR1 MNHEY, CDR2 SVGEGT. The V gene lost 2 bases and the J gene lost 6 bases, with 19 bases spanning the gap. The length of the CDR3 is 16 residues.

This clone came up many times. Read data end 3 residues before the CDR3 end; the end is taken from the germline J gene. The genes are TRBV20-1 and TRBJ1-1; perhaps TRBD1 as D (5 bases). The germline V gene has CDR1 DFQATT and CDR2 SNEGSKA (reference sequence). This CDR3 has 14 residues. CDR3 DNA (partial): TGCAGTGCTAGTATTCCCGGCCGCCTGGGGGGA. This translates into CSASIPGRLGG. The whole CDR3 protein is CSASIPGRLGGAFF.

This clone was detected many times. The CDR3 end is not reached by the read, which stops 3 residues before it; the germline J gene fills it in. The chain employs TRBV11-2 and TRBJ2-3; D is uncertain. Germline V gene lookup returns CDR1 SGHAT and CDR2 FQNNGV. The V gene lost 5 bases and the J gene lost 4 bases, with 10 bases spanning the gap. This CDR3 comprises 13 residues. Partial CDR3 DNA: TGTGCCAGCAGCCACACCCCCGCAGATACG. Its protein is CASSHTPADT. The complete CDR3 reads CASSHTPADTQYF. Full variable domain (rest looked up from reference TRBV11-2 and TRBJ2-3): EAGVAQSPRYKIIEKRQSVAFWCNPISGHATLYWYQQILGQGPKLLIQFQNNGVVDDSQLPKDRFSAERLKGVDSTLKIQPAKLEDSAVYLCASSHTPADTQYFGPGTRLTVL.

This clone was seen ten or more times. The sequenced fragment ends 3 residues before the CDR3 boundary, so the rest is inferred from the germline J gene. The V and J genes are TRBV19 and TRBJ1-5, with D perhaps TRBD1 (5 bases). This CDR3 region has 13 residues. Germline V gives CDR1 LNHDA, CDR2 SQIVND (reference sequence). V was pared by 5 bases and J by 5 bases, with 10 bases between. The CDR3 spells CASSQGSHQPQHF. The part of the CDR3 DNA that was read is TGTGCCAGTAGTCAGGGTAGTCATCAGCCC.

This clone was seen many times. From the germline J gene comes the end of the CDR3, since the read stops 3 residues before it. Other nucleotide sequences in the sample specify the same CDR3. The chain uses TRBV5-1 and TRBJ2-3, with D perhaps matching TRBD2 (5 bases). This CDR3 region has 14 residues. Trimming shortened V by 0 bases and J by 0 bases, and 5 bases separated the two germline ends. CDR1 SGHRS and CDR2 YFSETQ come from the germline V gene. CDR3 region: CASSLVASTDTQYF. The CDR3 DNA, read in part, is TGCGCCAGCAGCTTGGTAGCGAGCACAGATACG. The full variable domain, its missing parts supplied by reference TRBV5-1 and TRBJ2-3, is KAGVTQTPRYLIKTRGQQVTLSCSPISGHRSVSWYQQTPGQGLQFLFEYFSETQRNKGNFPGRFSGRQFSNSRSEMNVSTLELGDSALYLCASSLVASTDTQYFGPGTRLTVL.

By sample share, this clone is medium-sized. Read coverage stops 3 residues before the CDR3 terminus; the germline J gene supplies the remainder. The chain is built from TRBV30 and TRBJ1-4; D might be TRBD1 (6 bases). Germline loops: CDR1 GTSNPN, CDR2 SVGIG (reference sequence). The CDR3 has 15 residues. V lost 2 bases and J 8 bases, leaving 18 bases between the germline ends. The DNA read from the CDR3 is TGTGCCTGGAGTAAAAAAGGGACACCTGGAGAAAAA. It translates to CAWSKKGTPGEK. The full CDR3 sequence reads CAWSKKGTPGEKLFF.

This clone has ten or more counts. The read terminates 3 residues ahead of where the CDR3 ends, so the germline J gene completes it. The gene calls are TRBV2 and TRBJ1-1, with a possible D match to TRBD1 (6 bases). This CDR3 contains 15 residues. Germline CDR1 reads SNHLY; CDR2 reads FYNNEI. The V and J ends lost 2 bases and 1 base respectively, with 11 bases between them. CDR3 DNA (partial): TGTGCCAGCAGTGAACTCAGGGGAGGGAACACTGAA. Its translation: CASSELRGGNTE. The CDR3 as a whole reads CASSELRGGNTEAFF.